This T cell receptor beta chain was captured in a study of blood T cell repertoires in COVID-19. Profiling relied on immunoSEQ multiplex PCR, and the TCRdb table lists in-frame clones only, not all of them. The sample contains approximately 290,000 clones, about 89% of which appear only once. From germline, CDR1 is SGDLS and CDR2 YYNGEE. V was cut by 0 bases and J by 4 bases, with 10 bases left in between. The CDR3 covers 14 residues. The chain joins TRBV9 to TRBJ1-1; tentatively, D is TRBD1 (5 bases). The receptor comes from a man aged 25-40 years with acute or convalescent COVID-19. What was sequenced was peripheral blood. In nucleotides, the CDR3 is TGTGCCAGCAGCGTAGGGGGGGTAACCACTGAAGCTTTCTTT. Translating it yields CASSVGGVTTEAFF.